The T cell receptor beta chain under discussion was sequenced for a study of shared clonotypes between healthy human individuals. With 3 bases removed from V and 5 bases from J, the gap between germline ends came to 20 bases. The CDR3 is 17 amino acids. Germline assignment: CDR1 GTSNPN and CDR2 SVGIG (reference sequence). The split of CD4+ cells yielded CD45RA+ naive and CD45RA-negative memory subsets. The data were produced by immunoSEQ multiplex PCR, yet TCRdb's version contains in-frame clones alone and is incomplete. The table includes a few million clones, around 94% detected once. Sequencing was carried out using naive CD4+ T cells sorted from blood. The sample's subset: CD45RA+ positively selected. V usage is TRBV30 and J usage is TRBJ1-6; D gene unclear. This receptor was taken from a man aged 18 to 30 in good health. The chain's CDR3 is CAWRLGLVGLDNSPLHF. In DNA form, the CDR3 reads TGTGCCTGGAGGCTTGGGTTAGTGGGGTTGGATAATTCACCCCTCCACTTT.